This T cell receptor (beta chain) was recorded in a study of vaccination effects on CD4 cells after COVID-19. Study-wide background: The vaccine given was either BNT162b2 or mRNA-1273, in two doses. Findings and limits, study-wide: No early post-infection timepoints were available in the study, which also included few convalescent patients. Common cold coronavirus cross-reactivity was shown by only 1 of 255 vaccine-induced clones in healthy vaccinees.

Comments on this clone: Its antigen is unidentified.

This CDR3 region has 18 residues. J was trimmed by 1 base and V by 5 bases; bases with no gene match: 14. Germline CDR1 and CDR2: SEHNR and FQNEAQ (reference sequence). Produced via immunoSEQ multiplex PCR; TCRdb's table is partial and in-frame only. The sample has more than 35,000 clones; over 65% are singletons. Before sequencing took place, the ViraFEST assay used viral peptide pools to expand antigen-specific CD4+ T cells. At the end of 9 to 11 days of culture, CD4+ T cells were isolated. Vaccinees lacked prior SARS-CoV-2 infection and tested negative for nucleocapsid antibodies. IL-2 medium was substituted for half the medium on days 3 and 7.

The sequencing here drew on CD4+ T cells from PBMCs cultured with HCoV-OC43 spike peptides, taken before COVID-19 vaccination. Subset indicated: HCoV-OC43 spike overlapping peptide pool stimulation. The gene calls are TRBV7-9 and TRBJ2-3, with 8 bases lining up with TRBD2. The source of this sequence is a human donor who received a COVID-19 vaccine. The CDR3 reads CASSARGNGGAGTDTQYF. In nucleotides, the CDR3 is TGTGCCAGCAGCGCCAGGGGTAACGGGGGGGCTGGCACAGATACGCAGTATTTT.